This T cell receptor beta chain was retrieved from a study of shared clonotypes between healthy human individuals. Study-wide background: There were three CD4 naive, three CD4 memory, two CD8 naive and one CD8 memory plates per donor. The study, taken as a whole, reports: Sharing across four donors was highest in naive CD4 (around 5%) and lowest in memory CD8 (approximately 0.4%). The study drew on few donors, limiting represented genetic and exposure-history diversity.

This CDR3 is 12 amino acids long. V was trimmed by 3 bases and J by 5 bases, leaving 8 bases between them. Germline loops: CDR1 MNHEY, CDR2 SMNVEV (reference sequence). As for this clone: The antigen remains unidentified. At the DNA level, this CDR3 is encoded by other sequences in the same sample as well.

Profiled with immunoSEQ multiplex PCR; TCRdb holds only in-frame clones, not every one. This sample carries 800,000 or so clones, around 96% of them seen once, and the ten largest clones take around 0.21%. CD8 cells classed as naive were CD45RO-negative and positively selected for CCR7, excluding terminally differentiated effector memory CD45RA+ cells. The sequence derives from a man younger than 45 in good health. V and J are TRBV27 and TRBJ2-7, with TRBD2 as a possible D gene (6 bases). Sequencing was done on a sample of naive CD8+ T cells sorted from blood. In DNA, the CDR3 is TGTGCCAGCAGTTTTGGAGGGAACGAGCAGTACTTC. Its translation is CASSFGGNEQYF.